The clone carrying this T cell receptor (beta chain) appeared many times. Time point defined: sample taken at primary tumor resection. Unsorted samples of tumor, nontumor lung or frozen PBMC had their whole RNA sequenced. These data are taken from a study of spatial heterogeneity in lung cancer. The CDR3 totals 12 residues. With 3 bases removed from V and 0 bases from J, the gap between germline ends came to 4 bases. Germline assignment: CDR1 SQVTM and CDR2 ANQGSEA. Each CDR3 protein is one row after TCRdb ran MiXCR on the 5' RACE reads. The sample includes 95,000 or so distinct CDR3 sequences, around 9% of them seen just once.

The clonotype originates from a male donor with early-stage non-small cell lung cancer. This chain connects TRBV29-1 to TRBJ2-3; D gene uncertain. Sequenced here: PBMCs, sampled at surgery. The CDR3 here is CSVDFSTDTQYF. The DNA for the CDR3 is TGCAGCGTTGATTTCAGCACAGATACGCAGTATTTT.